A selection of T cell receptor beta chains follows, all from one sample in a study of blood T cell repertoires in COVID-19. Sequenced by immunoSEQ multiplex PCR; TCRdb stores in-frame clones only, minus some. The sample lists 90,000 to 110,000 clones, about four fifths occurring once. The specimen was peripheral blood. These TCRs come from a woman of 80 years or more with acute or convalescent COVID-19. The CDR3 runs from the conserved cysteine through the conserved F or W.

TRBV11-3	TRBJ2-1	CAISTGSYNEQFF
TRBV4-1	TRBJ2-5	CASSQEGTAQETQYF
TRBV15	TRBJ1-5	CATSRDRDQPQHF
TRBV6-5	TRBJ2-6	CASSSSGDGANVLTF
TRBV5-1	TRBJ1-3	CASSFTGQGAGNTIYF
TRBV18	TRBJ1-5	CASSKGTGWDQPQHF
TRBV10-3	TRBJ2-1	CAISESTGSSYNEQFF
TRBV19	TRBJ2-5	CASSIDTAQYF
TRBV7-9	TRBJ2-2	CASRTRGSNTGELFF
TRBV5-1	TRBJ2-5	CASNTGGQQETQYF
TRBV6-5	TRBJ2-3	CASSPTRRDTQYF
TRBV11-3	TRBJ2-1	CASSSGQNNEQFF
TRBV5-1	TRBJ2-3	CASKEASTDTQYF
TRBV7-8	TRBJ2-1	CASSPGQVNEQFF
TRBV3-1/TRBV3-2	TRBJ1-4	CASSTVGLNEKLFF
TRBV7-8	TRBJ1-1	CASSLADRGSAMNTEAFF
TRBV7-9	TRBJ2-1	CASSLASSYNEQFF
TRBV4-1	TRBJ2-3	CASSRGQFTDTQYF
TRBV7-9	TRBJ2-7	CASSLFENSNEQYF
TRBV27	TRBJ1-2	CASSSFGQGGSSGYTF
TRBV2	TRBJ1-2	CASSRGVAGGKRYTF
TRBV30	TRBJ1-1	CAWSETGPTEAFF
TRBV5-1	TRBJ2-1	CASSLPLSGEGDEQFF
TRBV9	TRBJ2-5	CASSVGSQGTQETQYF
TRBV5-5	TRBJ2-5	CASSLLAGEGQETQYF
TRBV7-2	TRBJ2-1	CASSLGPGTSGYNEQFF
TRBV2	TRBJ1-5	CASTTDTYSNQPQHF
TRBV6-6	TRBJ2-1	CASSSGLAGNEQFF
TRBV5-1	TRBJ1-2	CASSGGQPSDGYTF
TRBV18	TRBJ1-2	CASSMDLAVGYTF
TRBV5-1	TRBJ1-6	CASSLEGRNSPLHF
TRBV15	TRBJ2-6	CATSVRDISFSGANVLTF
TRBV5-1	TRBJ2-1	CASTTGTSGSGYNEQFF
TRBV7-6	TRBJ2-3	CASSSWAVTDTQYF
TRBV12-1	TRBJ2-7	CASDIHEQYF
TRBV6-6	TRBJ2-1	CASTGTSFPYNEQFF
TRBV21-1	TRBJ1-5	CASSTSRTGGNSNQPQHF
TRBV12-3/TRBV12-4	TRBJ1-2	CASTRTVYGYTF
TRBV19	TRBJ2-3	CASSINLADTQYF
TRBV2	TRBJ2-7	CASSDGGRVSYEQYF
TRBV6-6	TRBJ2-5	CASSPTGAQETQYF
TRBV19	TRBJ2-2	CASSSLRGRDTGELFF
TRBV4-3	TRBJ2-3	CASSEDLRGDRGTDTQYF
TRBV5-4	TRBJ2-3	CASTLDRAGTDTQYF
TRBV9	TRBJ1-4	CASSVGGTGGEKLFF
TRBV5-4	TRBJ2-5	CASSPRDRGRGQETQYF
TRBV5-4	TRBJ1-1	CASSYSNTEAFF
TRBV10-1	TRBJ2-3	CASSESGRPDTQYF
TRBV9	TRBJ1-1	CASSATGTVTEAFF